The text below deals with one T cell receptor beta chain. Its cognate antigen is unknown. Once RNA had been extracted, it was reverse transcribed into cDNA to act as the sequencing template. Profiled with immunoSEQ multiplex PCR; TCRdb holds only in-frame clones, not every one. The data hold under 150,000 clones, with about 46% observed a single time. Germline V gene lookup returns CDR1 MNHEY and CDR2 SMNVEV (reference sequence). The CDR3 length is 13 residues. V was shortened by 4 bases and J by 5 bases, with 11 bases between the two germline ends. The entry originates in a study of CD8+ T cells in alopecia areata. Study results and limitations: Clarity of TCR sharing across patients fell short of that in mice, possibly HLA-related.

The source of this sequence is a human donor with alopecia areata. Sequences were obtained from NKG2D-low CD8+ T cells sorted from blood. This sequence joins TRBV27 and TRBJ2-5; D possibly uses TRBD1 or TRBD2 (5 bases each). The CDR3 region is CASSWGSRETQYF. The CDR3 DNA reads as TGTGCCAGCAGTTGGGGGAGCCGGGAGACCCAGTACTTC.